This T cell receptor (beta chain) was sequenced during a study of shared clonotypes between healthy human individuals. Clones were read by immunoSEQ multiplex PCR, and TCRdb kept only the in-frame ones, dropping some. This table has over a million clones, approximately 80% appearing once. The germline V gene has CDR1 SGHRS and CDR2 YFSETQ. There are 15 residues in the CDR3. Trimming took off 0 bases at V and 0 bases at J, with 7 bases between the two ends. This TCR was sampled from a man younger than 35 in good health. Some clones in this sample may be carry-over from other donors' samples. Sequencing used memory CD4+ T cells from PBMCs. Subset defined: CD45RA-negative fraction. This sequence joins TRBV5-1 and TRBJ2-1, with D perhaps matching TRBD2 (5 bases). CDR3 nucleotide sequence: TGCGCCAGCAGCTTGGAGAGGGTCTCCTACAATGAGCAGTTCTTC. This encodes CASSLERVSYNEQFF.